This record covers a single TCR beta chain. The source of the sample is a study of blood T cell repertoires in COVID-19. Study context: The United States, Italy and Spain supplied acute and convalescent COVID-19 samples.

Germline V gene lookup returns CDR1 LNHNV and CDR2 YYDKDF (reference sequence). V trimming: 5 bases; J trimming: 4 bases; junction bases outside the gene matches: 7. The CDR3 spans 14 residues. TCRdb's table, derived via immunoSEQ multiplex PCR, lists solely in-frame clones and lacks some. This table has around 35,000 clones, approximately 86% appearing once. The clonotype was recovered from a man between 65 and 85 years old with acute or convalescent COVID-19. Material: peripheral blood. The J gene is TRBJ2-5, the V gene TRBV15; 7 bases line up with TRBD1. This CDR3 is CATSGQTGTETQYF. CDR3 coding DNA: TGTGCCACCAGCGGCCAGACAGGGACAGAGACCCAGTACTTC.